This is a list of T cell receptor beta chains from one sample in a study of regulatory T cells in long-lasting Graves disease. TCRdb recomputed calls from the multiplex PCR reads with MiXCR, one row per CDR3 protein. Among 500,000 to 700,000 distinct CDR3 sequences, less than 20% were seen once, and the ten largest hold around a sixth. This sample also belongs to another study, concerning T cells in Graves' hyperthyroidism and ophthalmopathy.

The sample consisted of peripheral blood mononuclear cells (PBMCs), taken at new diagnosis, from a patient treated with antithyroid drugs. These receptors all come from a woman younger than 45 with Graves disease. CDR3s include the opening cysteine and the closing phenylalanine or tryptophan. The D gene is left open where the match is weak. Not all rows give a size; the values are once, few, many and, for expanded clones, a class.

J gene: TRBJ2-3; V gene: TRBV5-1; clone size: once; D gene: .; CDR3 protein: CASSLGMTNPDTQYF; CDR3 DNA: TGCGCCAGCAGCTTGGGGATGACGAACCCAGATACGCAGTATTTT
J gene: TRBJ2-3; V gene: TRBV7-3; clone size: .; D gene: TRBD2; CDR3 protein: CASSPLGSGRRDTQYF; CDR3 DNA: TGTGCCAGCAGCCCCCTGGGTAGCGGGAGGAGGGATACGCAGTATTTT
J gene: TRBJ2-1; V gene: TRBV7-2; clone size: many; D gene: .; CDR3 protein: CASSRPAPNEQFF; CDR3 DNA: TGTGCCAGCAGCCGACCAGCGCCCAATGAGCAGTTCTTC
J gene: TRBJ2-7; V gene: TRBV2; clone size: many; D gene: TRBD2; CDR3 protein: CASRPGLARTYEQYF; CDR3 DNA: TGTGCCAGCAGACCCGGACTAGCGCGGACCTACGAGCAGTACTTC
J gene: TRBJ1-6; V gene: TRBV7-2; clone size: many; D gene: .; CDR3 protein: CASSLGREPLHF; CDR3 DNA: TGTGCCAGCAGCTTGGGCCGGGAACCCCTCCACTTT
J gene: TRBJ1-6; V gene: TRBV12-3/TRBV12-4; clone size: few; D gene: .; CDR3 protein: CASSLSFSNSPLHF; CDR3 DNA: TGTGCCAGCAGTTTATCTTTCTCTAATTCACCCCTCCACTTT
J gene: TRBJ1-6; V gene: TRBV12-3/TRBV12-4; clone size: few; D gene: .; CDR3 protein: CATSKEVDPGRSPLHF; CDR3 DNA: TGTGCCACCTCAAAAGAAGTGGACCCCGGAAGGTCACCCCTCCACTTT
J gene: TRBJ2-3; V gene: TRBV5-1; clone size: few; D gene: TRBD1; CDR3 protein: CASSLVTGGSADTQYF; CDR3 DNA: TGCGCCAGCAGCTTGGTTACAGGGGGCTCTGCAGATACGCAGTATTTT
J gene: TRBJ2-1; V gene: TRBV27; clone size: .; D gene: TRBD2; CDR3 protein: CASTSGPNNEQFF; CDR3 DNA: TGTGCCAGTACTAGCGGCCCGAACAATGAGCAGTTCTTC
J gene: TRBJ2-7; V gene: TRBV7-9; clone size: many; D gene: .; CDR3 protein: CASNRVGGEQYF; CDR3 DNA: TGTGCCAGCAATCGGGTTGGCGGCGAGCAGTACTTC
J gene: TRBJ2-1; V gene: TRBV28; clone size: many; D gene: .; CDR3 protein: CASSFVLWSSEQFF; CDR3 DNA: TGTGCCAGCAGTTTTGTACTCTGGTCTAGTGAGCAGTTCTTC
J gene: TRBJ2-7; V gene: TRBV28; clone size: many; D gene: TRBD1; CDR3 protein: CASSLPGTAGYEQYF; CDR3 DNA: TGTGCCAGCAGTCTTCCCGGGACAGCAGGCTACGAGCAGTACTTC
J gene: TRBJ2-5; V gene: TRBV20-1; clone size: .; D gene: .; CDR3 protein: CSVSRETQYF; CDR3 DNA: TGCAGTGTTAGCAGGGAGACCCAGTACTTC
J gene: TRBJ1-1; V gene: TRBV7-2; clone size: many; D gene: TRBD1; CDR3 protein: CASSTRTGRLTEAFF; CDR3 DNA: TGTGCCAGCAGCACCCGGACAGGGCGGTTGACTGAAGCTTTCTTT
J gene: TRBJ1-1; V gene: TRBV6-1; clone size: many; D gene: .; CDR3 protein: CASRTEQETPNIEAFF; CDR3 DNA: TGTGCCAGCAGAACCGAACAGGAGACTCCGAACATTGAAGCTTTCTTT
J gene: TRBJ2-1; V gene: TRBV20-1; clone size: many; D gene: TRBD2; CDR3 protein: CSARGLAGLYNEQFF; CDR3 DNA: TGCAGTGCCAGAGGACTAGCGGGATTATACAATGAGCAGTTCTTC
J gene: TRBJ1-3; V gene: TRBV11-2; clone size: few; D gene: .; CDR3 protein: CASSQGPPSGNTIYF; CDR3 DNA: TGTGCCAGCAGCCAGGGTCCCCCCTCTGGAAACACCATATATTTT
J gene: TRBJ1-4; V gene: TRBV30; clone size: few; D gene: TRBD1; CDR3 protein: CAWSAQKFIRQGNEKLFF; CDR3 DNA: TGTGCCTGGAGTGCCCAAAAATTCATAAGACAGGGTAATGAAAAACTGTTTTTT